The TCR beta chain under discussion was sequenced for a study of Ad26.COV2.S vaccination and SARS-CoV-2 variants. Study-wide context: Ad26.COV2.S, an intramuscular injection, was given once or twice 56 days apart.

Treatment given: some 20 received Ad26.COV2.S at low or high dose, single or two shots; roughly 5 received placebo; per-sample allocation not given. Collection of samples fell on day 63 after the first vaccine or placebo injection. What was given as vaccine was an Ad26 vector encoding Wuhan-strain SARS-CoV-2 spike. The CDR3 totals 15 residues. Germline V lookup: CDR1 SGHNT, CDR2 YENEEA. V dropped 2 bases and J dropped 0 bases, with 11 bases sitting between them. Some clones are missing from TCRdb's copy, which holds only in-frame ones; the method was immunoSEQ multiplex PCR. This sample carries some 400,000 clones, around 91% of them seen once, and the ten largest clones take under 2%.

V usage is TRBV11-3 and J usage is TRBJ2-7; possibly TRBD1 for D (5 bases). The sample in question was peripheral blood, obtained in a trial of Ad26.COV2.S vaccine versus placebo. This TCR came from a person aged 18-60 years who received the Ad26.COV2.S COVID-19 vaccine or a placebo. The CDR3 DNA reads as TGTGCCAGCAGCTTACCAGGGTCTATCTCCTACGAGCAGTACTTC. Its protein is CASSLPGSISYEQYF.